The T cell receptor (beta chain) under discussion was sequenced for a study of T cell repertoires in cytomegalovirus infection. Study background: Recently described HLA-C-restricted plus well-studied HLA-B-restricted CMV epitopes were used.

The CDR3 consists of 15 residues. V lost 5 bases and J 2 bases, leaving 15 bases between the germline ends. CDR1 is SGHTA and CDR2 is FQGNSA in the germline V gene. Comments on this clonotype: Antigen unknown.

The study's findings and limits: It was HLA-C-restricted CMV-specific TCR beta clonotypes that dominated the response ex vivo.

TCRdb ran MiXCR on the reads and lists one entry per CDR3 protein. The sample includes hundreds of thousands of distinct CDR3 sequences, approximately 30% of them seen just once. The material sequenced was cultured CD8+ T cells from PBMCs, taken from culture after CMV antigen stimulation. The rearrangement joins TRBV7-2 to TRBJ1-2; D gene unclear. This clonotype was obtained from a human donor in good health (CMV status not recorded). Some clones in this sample may be carry-over from other donors' samples. The DNA for the CDR3 is TGTGCCAGCAGCCTATGGGCGGCACCCAACTATGGCTACACCTTC. Protein: CASSLWAAPNYGYTF.